This T cell receptor (beta chain) was documented in a study of lymphopenia after photon versus proton radiotherapy. J gave up 9 bases and V 6 bases, and 15 bases lay outside the gene matches. From germline, CDR1 is MDHEN and CDR2 SYDVKM. The CDR3 spans 18 residues. Sequencing used immunoSEQ multiplex PCR; TCRdb keeps in-frame clones, though not all of them. The table records just over 40,000 clones, around 84% of them present only once. The source was peripheral blood, collected from a patient treated with proton-based radiotherapy. This clonotype was obtained from a woman in her 70s with pancreatic cancer. Some clones in this sample may be carry-over from other donors' samples. This chain connects TRBV28 to TRBJ2-2; 14 bases line up with TRBD2. The CDR3 DNA sequence: TGTGCCAGCAGCGCCGGGACTAGCGGGAGTACCCCCCTCCGGGAGCTGTTTTTT. Translated, it gives CASSAGTSGSTPLRELFF.